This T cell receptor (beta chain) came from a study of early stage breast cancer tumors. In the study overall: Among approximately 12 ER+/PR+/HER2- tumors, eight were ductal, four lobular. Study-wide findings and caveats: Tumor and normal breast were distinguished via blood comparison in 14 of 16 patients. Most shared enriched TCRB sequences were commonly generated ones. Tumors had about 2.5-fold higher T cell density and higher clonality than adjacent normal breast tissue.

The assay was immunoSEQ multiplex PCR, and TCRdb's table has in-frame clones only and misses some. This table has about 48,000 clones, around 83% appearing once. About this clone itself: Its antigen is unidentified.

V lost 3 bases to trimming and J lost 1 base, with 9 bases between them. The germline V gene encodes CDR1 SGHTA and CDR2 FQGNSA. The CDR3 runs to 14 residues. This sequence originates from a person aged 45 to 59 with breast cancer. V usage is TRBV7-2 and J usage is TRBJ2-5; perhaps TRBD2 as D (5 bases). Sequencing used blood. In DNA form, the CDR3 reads TGTGCCAGCAGCTTGTCCGGGGTCCAAGAGACCCAGTACTTC. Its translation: CASSLSGVQETQYF.